What follows are 18 T cell receptor beta chains derived from one specimen sequenced in a study of type 1 and type 2 diabetes patients. PCR was run on genomic DNA. The TCR beta CDR3 region was amplified using 30 forward and 13 reverse primers. TCRdb ran MiXCR on the multiplex PCR reads and lists one entry per CDR3 protein. The sample holds some 250,000 distinct CDR3 sequences, around 47% seen once. The sequenced sample consisted of peripheral blood mononuclear cells (PBMCs). The receptors were gathered from a man aged 18 to 30 with type 2 diabetes.

The gene calls are TRBV20-1 and TRBJ2-5, with D perhaps matching TRBD1 or TRBD2 (5 bases each). This CDR3 contains 14 residues. Germline V gene lookup returns CDR1 DFQATT and CDR2 SNEGSKA (reference sequence). Trimming shortened V by 6 bases and J by 5 bases, and 19 bases separated the two germline ends. CDR3 DNA: TGCAGTGCCCTAGGCGTGGGGGATGTGGAGACCCAGTACTTC. Translated, it gives CSALGVGDVETQYF.

This clonotype was counted ten times or more. The chain is built from TRBV19 and TRBJ1-2; 7 bases align to TRBD1. CDR3 length: 15 residues. After removal of 3 bases from V and 6 bases from J, the junction contained 10 bases not matched to a gene. Germline V gives CDR1 LNHDA, CDR2 SQIVND (reference sequence). The CDR3 region has the DNA TGTGCCAGTAGTATCGGATGGGGACAGCCGCATGGCTACACCTTC. Its translation is CASSIGWGQPHGYTF.

The chain recombines TRBV19 with TRBJ2-7; 9 bases line up with TRBD1. The CDR3 is made up of 17 amino acids. The germline V gene has CDR1 LNHDA and CDR2 SQIVND (reference sequence). The V segment lost 9 bases and the J segment 1 base; nucleotides outside the gene matches: 16. The CDR3 DNA reads TGTGCCAGAAGCCTTCTAGGGACAGGGTCAACGTCCTACGAGCAGTACTTC. Its translation is CARSLLGTGSTSYEQYF.

The chain joins TRBV6-1 to TRBJ2-1; D possibly corresponds to TRBD2 (6 bases). Trimming cost V 6 bases and J 0 bases, with 12 bases left between them. Per the germline V gene, CDR1 is MNHNS and CDR2 is SASEGT. This CDR3 has 15 amino acids. Here the CDR3 DNA reads TGTGCCAGCAGGCCACTAGCAGTCTCCTACAATGAGCAGTTCTTC. The encoded protein is CASRPLAVSYNEQFF.

The chain joins TRBV7-2 to TRBJ2-1, with D possibly being TRBD1 (5 bases). From germline, CDR1 is SGHTA and CDR2 FQGNSA. The CDR3 has 14 residues. Trimming took 1 base from V and 12 from J, leaving 16 bases between them. The CDR3 DNA follows: TGTGCCAGCAGCTTAGTGGGTTTACAGGTTGGGCAGTTCTTC. Protein: CASSLVGLQVGQFF.

This clonotype has only a few counts. The genes are TRBV19 and TRBJ2-6; TRBD1 matches 7 bases. This CDR3 is 14 amino acids long. The germline V gene has CDR1 LNHDA and CDR2 SQIVND (reference sequence). With V trimmed by 8 bases and J by 0 bases, 1 base remained unmatched. The DNA of the CDR3 is TGTGCCAGTCGACAGGGCTCTGGGGCCAACGTCCTGACTTTC. As protein: CASRQGSGANVLTF.

There are a few counts of this clonotype. This rearrangement joins TRBV4-2 to TRBJ2-7; 7 positions agree with TRBD1. The CDR3 has 15 residues. Germline CDR1 LGHNA, CDR2 YNFKEQ. V gave up 2 bases and J gave up 0 bases; unmatched junction bases: 4. CDR3 amino acids: CASSQPGQSSYEQYF. In DNA form, the CDR3 reads TGTGCCAGCAGCCAACCGGGACAGAGCTCCTACGAGCAGTACTTC.

The rearrangement links TRBV6-1 to TRBJ2-2, with a tentative D call TRBD2 (7 bases). This CDR3 region has 14 residues. CDR1 is MNHNS and CDR2 is SASEGT in the germline V gene. Trimming took off 3 bases at V and 7 bases at J, with 12 bases between the two ends. CDR3 sequence (DNA): TGTGCCAGCAGTGACCGGGGGGCACACGGGGAGCTGTTTTTT. Protein product: CASSDRGAHGELFF.

As to this clonotype: The junction departs from germline at one end; a sequencing error may be responsible. The CDR3, as DNA: TGTGCCAGCAGTCGAGCGGGTCCCTCGCGTTTC. It is translated as CASSRAGPSRF. V gene TRBV6-4 combines with J gene TRBJ2-7; the D gene is possibly TRBD2 (6 bases). Germline V CDR1 and CDR2: MRHNA, SNTAGT. The CDR3 spans 11 residues.

The V gene is TRBV12-3 or TRBV12-4, the J gene TRBJ2-7; D is ambiguous. V lost 6 bases and J 2 bases, leaving 5 bases between the germline ends. This CDR3 region has 11 residues. The CDR3 protein is CASRGPYEQYF. In DNA, the CDR3 is TGTGCCAGCAGGGGCCCCTACGAGCAGTACTTC.

The chain employs TRBV12-3 or TRBV12-4 and TRBJ1-2, with 7 bases lining up with TRBD1. The length of the CDR3 is 13 residues. V lost 4 bases, J lost 5 bases, and 4 bases stayed unmatched. In DNA, the CDR3 is TGTGCCAGCAGTTCGACAGGGAAATATGGCTACACCTTC. It is translated as CASSSTGKYGYTF.

This clonotype was seen a handful of times. The rearrangement uses TRBV30 and TRBJ1-1; TRBD1 matches 7 bases. The trim removed 5 bases at V and 6 bases at J, leaving 9 bases unmatched. CDR1 and CDR2 from the germline V gene are GTSNPN and SVGIG (reference sequence). This CDR3 is built from 13 residues. The CDR3 nucleotides read TGTGCCTGGTCACGACAGGGTTTAGCTGAAGCTTTCTTT. Encoded protein: CAWSRQGLAEAFF.

The chain combines TRBV7-6 with TRBJ1-1, with D perhaps TRBD1 (5 bases). This CDR3 contains 16 residues. Germline lookup yields CDR1 SGHVS and CDR2 FNYEAQ. Trimming shortened V by 0 bases and J by 3 bases, and 14 bases separated the two germline ends. The chain's CDR3 is CASSLAPTAGDTEAFF. CDR3 nucleotides: TGTGCCAGCAGCTTAGCGCCGACGGCGGGGGACACTGAAGCTTTCTTT.

Regarding this clonotype: A junction boundary mismatches the germline segment, possibly from a read error. The chain joins TRBV7-6 to TRBJ1-2, with D perhaps matching TRBD1 (5 bases). The CDR3 extends over 15 amino acids. Germline CDR1 reads SGHVS; CDR2 reads FNYEAQ. CDR3 amino acids: CASSFQGRVIDGYTF. DNA of the CDR3: TGCGCCAGCAGCTTCCAGGGCAGGGTGATCGATGGCTACACCTTC.

This clonotype was counted only a few times. The CDR3 here is CASSVAANTGELFF. As DNA, the CDR3 is TGTGCCAGCAGCGTTGCAGCGAACACCGGGGAGCTGTTTTTT. The chain uses TRBV9 and TRBJ2-2, with D unresolved. The CDR3 loop spans 14 amino acids. Trimming took 2 bases from V and 0 from J, leaving 5 bases between them. Germline CDR1 is SGDLS and CDR2 is YYNGEE.

This clonotype appeared a few times. The chain carries TRBV7-8 and TRBJ2-6; D could derive from TRBD1 or TRBD2 (5 bases each). CDR3 size: 15 residues. Looked up from germline, CDR1 is SGHVS and CDR2 is FQNEAQ. V was clipped by 7 bases and J by 1 base, with 11 bases between them. For the CDR3, the DNA is TGTGCCAGCACTACTTGGGGGTCTGGGGCCAACGTCCTGACTTTC. Protein sequence: CASTTWGSGANVLTF. The whole variable domain, remainder taken from reference TRBV7-8 and TRBJ2-6, is GAGVSQSPRYKVAKRGQDVALRCDPISGHVSLFWYQQALGQGPEFLTYFQNEAQLDKSGLPSDRFFAERPEGSVSTLKIQRTQQEDSAVYLCASTTWGSGANVLTFGAGSRLTVL.

In this sample, this clonotype turned up a few times. This chain links TRBV14 with TRBJ2-6; D uncertain. This CDR3 is built from 16 residues. In germline, CDR1 is SGHDN, CDR2 FVKESK. V was clipped by 4 bases and J by 2 bases, with 12 bases between them. This CDR3 is CASSPSLGPGANVLTF. The CDR3 DNA is TGTGCCAGCAGCCCCTCCCTCGGGCCTGGGGCCAACGTCCTGACTTTC.

This clonotype was seen repeatedly, ten times or more. This chain connects TRBV19 to TRBJ1-1; D unclear. The length of the CDR3 is 13 residues. V was clipped by 8 bases and J by 3 bases, with 13 bases between them. Germline CDR1 is LNHDA and CDR2 is SQIVND (reference sequence). The CDR3 nucleotides read TGTGCCAGTTCTATTAGCAGTGACACTGAAGCTTTCTTT. Translation gives CASSISSDTEAFF.